This T cell receptor beta chain was recorded in a study of shared clonotypes between healthy human individuals (TCRdb year 2020). As for the study more broadly: The cohort included three men and a couple of women between 18 and 49 years of age. To estimate repertoire size and how much clonotypes are shared between individuals, the study performed deep sequencing of blood TCR repertoires from roughly five healthy adults. Different laboratories and diverse techniques were used to prepare libraries and sequence TCR repertoires, to increase sequencing depth and limit assay-specific biases. Leukapheresis yielded between about 0.85 and 9.5 billion PBMCs per donor. Study-wide findings and limitations: Based on pairwise subsampling, the degree of clonotype sharing among donors was expected to be affected by sequencing depth. Sampling was restricted to blood, and TCR repertoires in tissue are likely to differ from TCR repertoires in blood. Because the study included a small number of donors, the genetic and exposure-history diversity represented was limited.

Using the deep immunoSEQ assay, TCR CDR3 regions were amplified from genomic DNA by multiplex PCR. Genomic DNA extracted from each cell subset was distributed evenly over all wells of several immunoSEQ 96-well plates, and each plate served as one replicate. For unsorted PBMC, roughly 330 ng genomic DNA, equal to 25,000 to 35,000 T cell genomes, was loaded into each replicate PCR. Genomic DNA from unsorted PBMC was sequenced over ten immunoSEQ deep assay plates. The purified libraries were quantified using a Qubit 3.0 fluorometer, sized with a Bioanalyzer 2100, and then quantified again using the KAPA Library Quantification kit. Each immunoSEQ 96-well plate was sequenced on its own single-read 150-cycle Illumina NextSeq 550 flow cell. As for the original processing: Because the immunoSEQ output held only junctional sequences and lacked quality scores, the filtering could not match the filtering applied to full-length reads. To assign V/J genes and CDR3, sequences were annotated against IMGT germline references using PyIR, a Python wrapper for IgBLAST v1.9. Reads were removed for weak V/J assignments (E-value above 1e-6), missing CDR3, stop codons, out-of-frame junctions, or ambiguous translated residues. V3J clonotypes were defined by identical inferred V gene, J gene, and CDR3 amino acid sequence. The percentage overlap between two repertoires was calculated by dividing the number of shared unique clonotypes by the size of the smaller repertoire. Three approaches were used to assess repertoire richness: RTK rarefaction, the Chao1 estimator, and Recon v2.1 estimates of unobserved clonotypes. TCRdb re-hosts the immuneACCESS table, in-frame sequences only. Its copies lack some clones; in the studies checked, an unresolved V gene accounts for under half of them, and the cause for the rest is not known. That table supplies the V and J calls and clone size; D and trimming were determined from the DNA. Present in this sample are about 600,000 clones, just over 75% of which were seen just once. The ten top clones hold 12% of the sample.

Looking up the germline V gene (reference sequence) yields CDR1 SSHAT and CDR2 FNYEAQ. 13 amino acids form the CDR3, both terminal residues included. Solely the CDR3 DNA is kept, with 39 bases framed from the first base. V loses 0 bases of germline sequence and J loses 5 bases, and the interval between the two ends is 8 bases. The donors were healthy, HIV-negative adults with no recently reported acute infections or vaccinations. Every donor was a Caucasian adult living in Nashville, Tennessee, USA. For unsorted samples, some 100 million PBMCs were counted, and genomic DNA was extracted using the QIAamp DNA Blood Mini kit. Blood was obtained by leukapheresis, after which PBMCs were separated by Ficoll-Histopaque density gradient centrifugation and cryopreserved in liquid nitrogen vapor phase. Details on this clone: Its cognate antigen has yet to be identified. It is likely a read error, because the conserved phenylalanine at the end of the CDR3 is missing.

The chain joins TRBV7-7 to TRBJ2-7, with a weak D call of TRBD2 (5 bases match). Material for sequencing was PBMCs. The clonotype comes from a woman in her thirties or forties in good health. Some clones in this sample may be carry-over from other donors' samples. The CDR3 is CASSLAGVDEQYS. The base sequence is TGTGCCAGCAGCTTAGCCGGGGTGGACGAGCAGTACTCC.